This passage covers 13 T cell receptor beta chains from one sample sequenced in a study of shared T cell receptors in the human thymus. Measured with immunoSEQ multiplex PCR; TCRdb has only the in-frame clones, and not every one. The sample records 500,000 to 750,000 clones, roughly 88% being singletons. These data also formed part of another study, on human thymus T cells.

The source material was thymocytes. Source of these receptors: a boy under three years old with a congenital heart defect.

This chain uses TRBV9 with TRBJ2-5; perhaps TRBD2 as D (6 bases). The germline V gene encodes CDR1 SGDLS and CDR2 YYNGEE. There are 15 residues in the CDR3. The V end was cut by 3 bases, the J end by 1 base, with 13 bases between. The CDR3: CASSARWDSQETQYF. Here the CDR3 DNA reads TGTGCCAGCAGCGCGAGATGGGACTCCCAAGAGACCCAGTACTTC.

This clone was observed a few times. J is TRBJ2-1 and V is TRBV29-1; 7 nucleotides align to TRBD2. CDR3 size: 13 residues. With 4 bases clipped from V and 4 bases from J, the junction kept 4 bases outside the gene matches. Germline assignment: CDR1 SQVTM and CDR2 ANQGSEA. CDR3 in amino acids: CSVGTSLYNEQFF. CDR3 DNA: TGCAGCGTTGGGACTAGTCTTTACAATGAGCAGTTCTTC.

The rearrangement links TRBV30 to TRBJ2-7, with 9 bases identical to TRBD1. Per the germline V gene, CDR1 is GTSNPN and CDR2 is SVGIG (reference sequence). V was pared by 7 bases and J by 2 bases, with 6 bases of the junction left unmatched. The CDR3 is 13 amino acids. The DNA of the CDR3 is TGTGCCTCCATAAGACAGGGGGCCTACGAGCAGTACTTC. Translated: CASIRQGAYEQYF.

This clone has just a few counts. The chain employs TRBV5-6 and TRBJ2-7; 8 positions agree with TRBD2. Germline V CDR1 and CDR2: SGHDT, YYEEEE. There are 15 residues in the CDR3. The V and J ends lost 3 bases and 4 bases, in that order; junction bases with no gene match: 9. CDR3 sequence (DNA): TGTGCCAGCAGCTGGAGCGGGAGACCAATATACGAGCAGTACTTC. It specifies CASSWSGRPIYEQYF.

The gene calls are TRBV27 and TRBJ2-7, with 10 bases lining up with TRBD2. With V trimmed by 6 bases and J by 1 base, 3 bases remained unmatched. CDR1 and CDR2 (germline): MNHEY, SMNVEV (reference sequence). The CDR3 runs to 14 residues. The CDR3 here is CASRPGLASYEQYF. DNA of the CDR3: TGTGCCAGCAGGCCGGGACTAGCGTCCTACGAGCAGTACTTC.

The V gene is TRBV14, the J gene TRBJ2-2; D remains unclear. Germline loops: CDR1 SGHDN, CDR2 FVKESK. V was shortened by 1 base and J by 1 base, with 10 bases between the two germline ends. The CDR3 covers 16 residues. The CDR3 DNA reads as TGTGCCAGCAGCCAAGTCGTCTGTAAGAACACCGGGGAGCTGTTTTTT. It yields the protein CASSQVVCKNTGELFF.

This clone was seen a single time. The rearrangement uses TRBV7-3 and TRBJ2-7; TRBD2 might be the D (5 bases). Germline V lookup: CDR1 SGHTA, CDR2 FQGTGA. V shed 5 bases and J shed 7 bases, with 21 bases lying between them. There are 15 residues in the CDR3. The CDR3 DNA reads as TGTGCCAGCAGCCCCCGGCCGGCCGGGATGGGGGAGCAGTACTTC. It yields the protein CASSPRPAGMGEQYF.

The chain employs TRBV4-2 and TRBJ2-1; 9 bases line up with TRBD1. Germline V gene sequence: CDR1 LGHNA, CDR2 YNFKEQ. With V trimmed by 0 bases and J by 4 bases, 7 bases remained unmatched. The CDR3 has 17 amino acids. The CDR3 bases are TGTGCCAGCAGCCAAGAGAAGCGGGACAGGGATTACAATGAGCAGTTCTTC. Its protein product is CASSQEKRDRDYNEQFF.

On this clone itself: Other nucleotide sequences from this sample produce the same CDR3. The CDR3 loop reads CASSLAGTSSYEQYF. CDR3 coding DNA: TGCGCCAGCAGCTTGGCCGGGACTAGCTCCTACGAGCAGTACTTC. The rearrangement links TRBV5-1 to TRBJ2-7; TRBD2 matches 8 bases. In germline, CDR1 is SGHRS, CDR2 YFSETQ. CDR3 length: 15 residues. The ends lost 0 bases at V and 0 bases at J; junction bases unmatched: 2. The full variable domain, rest sourced from reference TRBV5-1 and TRBJ2-7, is KAGVTQTPRYLIKTRGQQVTLSCSPISGHRSVSWYQQTPGQGLQFLFEYFSETQRNKGNFPGRFSGRQFSNSRSEMNVSTLELGDSALYLCASSLAGTSSYEQYFGPGTRLTVT.

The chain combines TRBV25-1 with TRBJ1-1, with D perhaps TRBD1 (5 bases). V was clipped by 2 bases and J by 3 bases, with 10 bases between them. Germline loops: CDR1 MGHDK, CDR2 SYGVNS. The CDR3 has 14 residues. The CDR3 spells CASSERAGDTEAFF. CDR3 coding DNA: TGTGCCAGCAGTGAACGGGCGGGGGACACTGAAGCTTTCTTT.

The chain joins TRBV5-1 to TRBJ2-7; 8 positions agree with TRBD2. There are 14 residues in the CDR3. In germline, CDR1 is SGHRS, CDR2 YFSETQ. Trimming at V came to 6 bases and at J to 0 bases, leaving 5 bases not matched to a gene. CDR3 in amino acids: CASNLGRDSYEQYF. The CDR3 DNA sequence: TGCGCCAGCAACCTCGGGAGGGACTCCTACGAGCAGTACTTC.

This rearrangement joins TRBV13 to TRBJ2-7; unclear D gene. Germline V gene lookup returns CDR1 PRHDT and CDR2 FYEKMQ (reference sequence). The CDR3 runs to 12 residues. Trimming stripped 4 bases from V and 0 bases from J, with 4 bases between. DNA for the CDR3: TGTGCCAGCAGCTCACACTCCTACGAGCAGTACTTC. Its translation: CASSSHSYEQYF.

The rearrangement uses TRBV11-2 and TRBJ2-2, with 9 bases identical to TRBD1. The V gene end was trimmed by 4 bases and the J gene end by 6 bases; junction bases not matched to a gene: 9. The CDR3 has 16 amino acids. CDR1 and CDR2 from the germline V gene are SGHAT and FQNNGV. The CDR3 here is CASSSTGTGFSGELFF. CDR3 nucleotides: TGTGCCAGCAGCTCGACCGGGACAGGGTTCTCCGGGGAGCTGTTTTTT.